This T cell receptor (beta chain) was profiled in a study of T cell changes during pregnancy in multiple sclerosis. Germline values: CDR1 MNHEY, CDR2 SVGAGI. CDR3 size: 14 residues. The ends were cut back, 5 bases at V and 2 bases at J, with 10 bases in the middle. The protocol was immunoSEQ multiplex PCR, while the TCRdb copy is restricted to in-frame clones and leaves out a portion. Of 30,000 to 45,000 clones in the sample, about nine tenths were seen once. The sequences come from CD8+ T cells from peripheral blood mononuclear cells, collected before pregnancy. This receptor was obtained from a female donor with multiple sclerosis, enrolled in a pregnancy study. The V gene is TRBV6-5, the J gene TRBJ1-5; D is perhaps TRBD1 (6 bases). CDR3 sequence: CASSTGPGNQPQHF. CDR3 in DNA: TGTGCCAGCAGTACAGGGCCGGGCAATCAGCCCCAGCATTTT.